A selection of T cell receptor beta chains follows, all from one sample in a study of cytotoxic CD8 clonotypes in ibrutinib-treated CLL. Assay used: immunoSEQ multiplex PCR; TCRdb lists only in-frame clones, some missing. Counted here are some 150,000 clones, 60% to 80% occurring once; the ten biggest clones make up around 30%. The specimen was PBMCs, collected after 12 months of ibrutinib treatment. The receptors stem from a human donor with chronic lymphocytic leukemia. Each CDR3 is given with its conserved first and last residue. The order of the fields is V gene, J gene, clone size, D gene, CDR3 protein, CDR3 DNA. The D gene is left open where the match is weak. Rows give clone size only sometimes, using once, few, many, or a class for an expanded clone.

TRBV21-1	TRBJ1-2	NA	NA	CASSKDRGIYGYTF	TGTGCCAGCAGCAAAGATCGGGGCATTTATGGCTACACCTTC
TRBV7-2	TRBJ2-1	NA	NA	CASSSDRARGKFF	TGTGCCAGCAGCTCTGACAGGGCGCGGGGAAAGTTCTTC
TRBV2	TRBJ1-2	NA	NA	CASSTGPGVGYTF	TGTGCCAGCAGCACCGGCCCAGGGGTTGGCTACACCTTC
TRBV28	TRBJ1-2	once	NA	CASSAPLYGYTF	TGTGCCAGCAGTGCCCCTCTCTATGGCTACACCTTC
TRBV6-5	TRBJ2-7	NA	TRBD1	CASSYLTGPYEQYF	TGTGCCAGCAGTTACTTGACAGGGCCCTACGAGCAGTACTTC
TRBV9	TRBJ2-2	NA	NA	CASSSAGLNTGELFF	TGTGCCAGCAGCTCCGCCGGGCTGAACACCGGGGAGCTGTTTTTT
TRBV6-5	TRBJ1-2	NA	NA	CASSYSVGNYGYTF	TGTGCCAGCAGTTACTCGGTAGGGAACTATGGCTACACCTTC
TRBV18	TRBJ1-1	NA	NA	CASSPPTALNTEAFF	TGTGCCAGCTCACCCCCAACAGCTTTAAACACTGAAGCTTTCTTT
TRBV12-5	TRBJ1-5	NA	NA	CASVVQGVGPQHF	TGTGCTAGTGTGGTTCAGGGCGTGGGGCCCCAGCATTTT
TRBV7-9	TRBJ2-2	once	NA	CASRKMRELFF	TGTGCCAGCAGAAAGATGCGGGAGCTGTTTTTT
TRBV5-1	TRBJ1-1	NA	NA	CASSLGLLQRGNTEAFF	TGCGCCAGCAGCTTGGGGCTATTACAACGGGGGAACACTGAAGCTTTCTTT
TRBV28	TRBJ1-2	NA	NA	CASRLPGQWEDYGYTF	TGTGCCAGCAGATTGCCTGGACAGTGGGAAGACTATGGCTACACCTTC
TRBV7-9	TRBJ2-7	few	TRBD1	CASSSRGQTYF	TGTGCCAGCAGCTCTCGGGGACAGACATACTTC
TRBV4-1	TRBJ2-7	NA	NA	CASSQGETYEQYF	TGCGCCAGCAGCCAAGGCGAAACCTACGAGCAGTACTTC
TRBV4-1	TRBJ1-1	few	NA	CASSPSGTEAFF	TGCGCCAGCAGCCCGTCCGGCACTGAAGCTTTCTTT
TRBV10-3	TRBJ2-2	few	NA	CAISESLGQTNTGELFF	TGTGCCATCAGTGAGTCATTAGGACAAACGAACACCGGGGAGCTGTTTTTT
TRBV11-2	TRBJ1-3	once	NA	CASSLDLGDLGNTIYF	TGTGCCAGCAGCTTAGATCTTGGCGATCTGGGAAACACCATATATTTT
TRBV7-6	TRBJ2-3	NA	NA	CASSSRGADTQYF	TGTGCCAGCAGCTCGCGCGGGGCGGATACGCAGTATTTT
TRBV27	TRBJ2-7	NA	TRBD2	CASTPSGGGTYEQYF	TGTGCCAGCACCCCGAGCGGGGGAGGCACCTACGAGCAGTACTTC
TRBV29-1	TRBJ2-7	NA	NA	CSVLLQGYEQYF	TGCAGCGTTCTTTTACAGGGCTACGAGCAGTACTTC
TRBV5-6	TRBJ2-7	NA	NA	CASSLGTDFYEQYF	TGTGCCAGCAGCTTGGGTACAGATTTCTACGAGCAGTACTTC
TRBV27	TRBJ2-3	NA	NA	CASSLKDRRGDTQYF	TGTGCCAGCAGTTTAAAGGACCGCCGGGGGGATACGCAGTATTTT
TRBV6-5	TRBJ1-5	few	TRBD1	CASSYLGTDQPQHF	TGTGCCAGCAGTTACTTGGGGACAGATCAGCCCCAGCATTTT
TRBV4-2	TRBJ1-1	NA	NA	CASSQEYHQLAGNTEAFF	TGTGCCAGCAGCCAAGAATACCACCAACTAGCGGGGAACACTGAAGCTTTCTTT
TRBV19	TRBJ1-5	NA	NA	CASSSFYSNQPQHF	TGTGCCAGTAGTTCCTTTTATAGCAATCAGCCCCAGCATTTT
TRBV6-5	TRBJ2-1	NA	TRBD2	CASRGTRGDNEQFF	TGTGCCAGCAGGGGGACTCGGGGGGACAATGAGCAGTTCTTC
TRBV2	TRBJ2-1	NA	NA	CASNALSGEQFF	TGTGCCAGCAATGCCCTAAGCGGTGAGCAGTTCTTC
TRBV19	TRBJ1-3	NA	TRBD1	CASSQDRGDGNTIYF	TGTGCCAGTAGCCAGGACAGGGGGGACGGAAACACCATATATTTT
TRBV28	TRBJ2-2	NA	TRBD1	CASSSDRHGPGELFF	TGTGCCAGCAGTTCGGACAGGCACGGGCCCGGGGAGCTGTTTTTT
TRBV14	TRBJ2-1	many	TRBD2	CASSQGSGRGYEQFF	TGTGCCAGCAGCCAAGGGAGCGGGAGAGGCTACGAGCAGTTCTTC
TRBV7-9	TRBJ1-4	NA	TRBD1	CASSLGQGPREKLFF	TGTGCCAGCAGCTTAGGACAGGGGCCACGTGAAAAACTGTTTTTT
TRBV28	TRBJ2-7	few	TRBD1	CASSLWDSSYEQYF	TGTGCCAGCAGTTTGTGGGACAGCTCCTACGAGCAGTACTTC
TRBV11-3	TRBJ1-2	NA	TRBD1	CASSSSDRARGYGYTF	TGTGCCAGCAGCTCCTCTGACAGGGCTAGGGGCTATGGCTACACCTTC
TRBV11-2	TRBJ2-5	NA	TRBD2	CASSQGLGEETQYF	TGTGCCAGCAGCCAGGGACTAGGAGAAGAGACCCAGTACTTC
TRBV18	TRBJ2-5	NA	NA	CASDFRQGGGETQYF	TGTGCCAGCGATTTCCGGCAGGGAGGCGGGGAGACCCAGTACTTC
TRBV5-1	TRBJ2-2	NA	NA	CASSLIGDTGELFF	TGCGCCAGCAGCTTGATAGGGGACACCGGGGAGCTGTTTTTT
TRBV6-1	TRBJ1-1	NA	NA	CASSEGGTVMNTEAFF	TGTGCCAGCAGTGAAGGCGGGACGGTCATGAACACTGAAGCTTTCTTT
TRBV30	TRBJ2-5	NA	TRBD2	CAFDAGLVIETQYF	TGTGCCTTCGACGCGGGACTAGTGATAGAGACCCAGTACTTC
TRBV10-3	TRBJ2-3	NA	TRBD2	CAISGLAGEWDTQYF	TGTGCCATCAGTGGCCTAGCGGGAGAATGGGATACGCAGTATTTT
TRBV4-3	TRBJ2-5	NA	TRBD2	CASSQDRLAGGETQYF	TGCGCCAGCAGCCAAGATCGGCTAGCGGGAGGGGAGACCCAGTACTTC
TRBV28	TRBJ1-5	NA	NA	CASSLVGGNSNQPQHF	TGTGCCAGCAGTTTAGTTGGCGGAAATAGCAATCAGCCCCAGCATTTT
TRBV21-1	TRBJ2-6	NA	NA	CASSTSFKEQGRTGANVLTF	TGTGCCAGCAGCACCTCTTTTAAGGAACAGGGGAGAACTGGGGCCAACGTCCTGACTTTC
TRBV6-5	TRBJ1-1	NA	TRBD1	CASSYFKTGADTEAFF	TGTGCCAGCAGTTACTTTAAAACAGGGGCGGACACTGAAGCTTTCTTT
TRBV28	TRBJ2-4	few	NA	CASMKGGGGIQYF	TGTGCCAGCATGAAAGGAGGAGGGGGCATTCAGTACTTC
TRBV9	TRBJ2-5	NA	NA	CASSTRLAGQETQYF	TGTGCCAGCAGCACCCGACTGGCGGGCCAAGAGACCCAGTACTTC
TRBV5-1	TRBJ2-7	NA	NA	CASSLRRGGYEQYF	TGCGCCAGCAGCTTGCGGCGGGGTGGTTACGAGCAGTACTTC